These T cell receptor beta chains were read from a single sample in a study of CD8 T cells in ankylosing spondylitis. One entry per CDR3 protein results from TCRdb running MiXCR on the 5' RACE reads. The sample carries 180,000 or so distinct CDR3 sequences, around 10% recorded once. Sequencing was carried out using blood, either unsorted or a sorted T cell fraction (not recorded which). The source is a male donor with ankylosing spondylitis or in good health (not recorded which). The CDR3 runs from the conserved cysteine through the conserved F or W. Fields, in order: V gene, D gene, J gene, clone size, CDR3 protein, CDR3 DNA. D genes are given only for firm matches. Clone size is stated in some rows and not others, as once, few, many or a class when expanded.

TRBV10-2	-	TRBJ2-4	many	CASSENTGRGAKNIQYF	TGCGCCAGCAGTGAGAATACAGGGCGGGGAGCCAAAAACATTCAGTACTTC
TRBV5-1	-	TRBJ2-7	many	CASSLGHEVDEQYF	TGCGCCAGCAGCTTGGGACACGAAGTCGACGAGCAGTACTTC
TRBV10-1	-	TRBJ1-1	-	CASSERGSWDTEAFF	TGCGCCAGCAGTGAAAGGGGTAGCTGGGACACTGAAGCTTTCTTT
TRBV7-6	-	TRBJ2-3	many	CASSSGRRSTDTQYF	TGTGCCAGCAGCTCGGGGAGAAGAAGCACAGATACGCAGTATTTT
TRBV11-2	TRBD2	TRBJ2-7	few	CASRTSGGAHEQYF	TGTGCCAGCAGGACTAGCGGGGGGGCCCACGAGCAGTACTTC
TRBV19	-	TRBJ2-7	many	CASTKGTEQREQYF	TGTGCCAGTACCAAGGGGACGGAACAACGCGAGCAGTACTTC
TRBV3-1	TRBD1	TRBJ2-1	many	CASSRDSSYNEQFF	TGTGCCAGCAGCCGGGACAGCTCCTACAATGAGCAGTTCTTC
TRBV3-1	TRBD1	TRBJ1-2	-	CASSPRRGGLYGYTF	TGTGCCAGCAGCCCCCGGAGAGGGGGCCTCTATGGCTACACCTTC
TRBV20-1	-	TRBJ2-3	many	CSASPQGSSDTQYF	TGCAGTGCTAGTCCGCAGGGATCTTCAGATACGCAGTATTTT
TRBV7-2	-	TRBJ2-7	-	CASSLASGKSSYEQYF	TGTGCCAGCAGCTTGGCGAGTGGAAAAAGCTCCTACGAGCAGTACTTC
TRBV18	-	TRBJ2-3	few	CASSPRSSTDTQYF	TGTGCCAGCTCACCACGGAGTAGCACAGATACGCAGTATTTT
TRBV7-8	-	TRBJ2-3	many	CASSLSTADTQYF	TGTGCCAGCAGCTTAAGCACGGCAGATACGCAGTATTTT
TRBV7-2	-	TRBJ2-3	few	CASSLFRGTDTQYF	TGTGCCAGCAGCTTATTTCGGGGGACAGATACGCAGTATTTT
TRBV5-6	-	TRBJ2-2	-	CASSLWGGALFF	TGTGCCAGCAGCTTGTGGGGCGGGGCGCTGTTTTTT
TRBV20-1	TRBD1	TRBJ2-1	few	CSAYSGTGGSYNEQFF	TGCAGTGCTTATTCCGGGACAGGAGGATCCTACAATGAGCAGTTCTTC
TRBV15	-	TRBJ2-3	few	CATSRPRVGGTDTQYF	TGTGCCACCAGCCGACCCCGAGTGGGCGGCACAGATACGCAGTATTTT
TRBV7-9	-	TRBJ1-1	few	CASSLGGAAFTEAFF	TGTGCCAGCAGCCTAGGGGGGGCGGCGTTCACTGAAGCTTTCTTT
TRBV14	TRBD1	TRBJ2-7	many	CASSPTNRGITYEQYF	TGTGCCAGCAGCCCTACTAACAGGGGGATAACCTACGAGCAGTACTTC
TRBV28	-	TRBJ2-7	-	CASRRQAPGREQYF	TGTGCCAGCAGGAGACAGGCCCCGGGAAGGGAGCAGTACTTC
TRBV6-1	TRBD1	TRBJ1-2	-	CVSSEAPLTGNYGYTF	TGTGTCAGCAGTGAAGCCCCATTGACAGGGAACTATGGCTACACCTTC
TRBV7-9	TRBD1	TRBJ2-7	many	CASSHDRVANEQYF	TGTGCCAGCAGCCACGACAGGGTCGCGAACGAGCAGTACTTC
TRBV11-2	-	TRBJ2-3	few	CASSLLGGGRSTDTQYF	TGTGCCAGCAGTCTTCTCGGCGGCGGGCGGAGCACAGATACGCAGTATTTT
TRBV5-1	TRBD1	TRBJ1-1	many	CASSLAARTGGRNTEAFF	TGCGCCAGCAGCTTGGCCGCCAGAACAGGGGGAAGGAACACTGAAGCTTTCTTT
TRBV20-1	TRBD2	TRBJ2-7	many	CSAMATSVTYEQYF	TGCAGTGCTATGGCTACTAGCGTGACCTACGAGCAGTACTTC
TRBV7-2	TRBD2	TRBJ2-7	few	CASSLGLVEQYF	TGTGCCAGCAGCTTGGGACTAGTGGAGCAGTACTTC
TRBV7-9	-	TRBJ2-1	-	CASPTGVYNEQFF	TGTGCCAGTCCGACCGGGGTCTACAATGAGCAGTTCTTC
TRBV18	-	TRBJ2-5	-	CASSPTHQETQYF	TGTGCCAGCTCACCAACACACCAAGAGACCCAGTACTTC
TRBV7-9	-	TRBJ2-7	few	CASRPWNFSYEQYF	TGTGCCAGCAGACCATGGAACTTCTCCTACGAGCAGTACTTC
TRBV30	-	TRBJ1-2	-	CAWSGLRGYTF	TGTGCCTGGAGTGGGCTTCGGGGCTACACCTTC
TRBV20-1	TRBD1	TRBJ2-7	many	CSAIGTGFYYEQYF	TGCAGTGCTATCGGGACAGGGTTTTATTACGAGCAGTACTTC
TRBV12-3/TRBV12-4	-	TRBJ2-3	many	CASGLAGTDTQYF	TGTGCCAGCGGGCTGGCTGGCACAGATACGCAGTATTTT
TRBV7-2	-	TRBJ1-3	-	CASKEINSGNTIYF	TGTGCCAGCAAAGAAATTAACTCTGGAAACACCATATATTTT
TRBV6-1	-	TRBJ2-3	many	CASTVGRPRPDTQYF	TGTGCCAGCACCGTAGGACGTCCCAGGCCAGATACGCAGTATTTT
TRBV3-1	TRBD2	TRBJ2-7	many	CASSPRLSLAGGSYEQYF	TGTGCCAGCAGTCCAAGGTTAAGTTTAGCGGGAGGAAGCTACGAGCAGTACTTC
TRBV7-6	-	TRBJ1-5	many	CASSLTPVSNQPQHF	TGTGCCAGCAGCTTGACCCCGGTGAGCAATCAGCCCCAGCATTTT